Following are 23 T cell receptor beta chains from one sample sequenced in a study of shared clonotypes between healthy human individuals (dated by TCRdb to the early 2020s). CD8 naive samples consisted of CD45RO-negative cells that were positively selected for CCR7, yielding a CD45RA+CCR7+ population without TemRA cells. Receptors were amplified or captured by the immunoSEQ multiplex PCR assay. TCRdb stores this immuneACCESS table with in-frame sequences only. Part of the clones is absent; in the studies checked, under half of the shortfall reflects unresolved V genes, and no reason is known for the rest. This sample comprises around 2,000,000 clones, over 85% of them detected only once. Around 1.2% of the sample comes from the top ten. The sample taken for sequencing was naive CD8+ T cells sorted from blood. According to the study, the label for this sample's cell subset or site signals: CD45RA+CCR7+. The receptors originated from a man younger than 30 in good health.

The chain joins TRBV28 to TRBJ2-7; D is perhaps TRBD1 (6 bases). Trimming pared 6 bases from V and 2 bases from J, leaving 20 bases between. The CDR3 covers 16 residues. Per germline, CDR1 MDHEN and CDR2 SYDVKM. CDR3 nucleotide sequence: TGTGCCAGCAGCCCAGCCCCAGGGGAACTTACCTACGAGCAGTACTTC. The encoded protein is CASSPAPGELTYEQYF.

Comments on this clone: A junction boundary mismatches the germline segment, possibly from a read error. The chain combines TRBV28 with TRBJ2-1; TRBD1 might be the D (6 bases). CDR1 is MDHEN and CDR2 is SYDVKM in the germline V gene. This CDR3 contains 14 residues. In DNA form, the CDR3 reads TGCGCCACAACCGGGACAAAGTATATCAATGAGCAGTTCTTC. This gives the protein CATTGTKYINEQFF.

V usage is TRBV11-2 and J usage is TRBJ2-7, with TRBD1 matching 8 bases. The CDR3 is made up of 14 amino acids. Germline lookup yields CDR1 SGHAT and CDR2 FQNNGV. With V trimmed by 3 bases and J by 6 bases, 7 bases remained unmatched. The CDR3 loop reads CASSFGTGKFEQYF. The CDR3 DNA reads TGTGCCAGCAGCTTCGGGACAGGTAAATTCGAGCAGTACTTC.

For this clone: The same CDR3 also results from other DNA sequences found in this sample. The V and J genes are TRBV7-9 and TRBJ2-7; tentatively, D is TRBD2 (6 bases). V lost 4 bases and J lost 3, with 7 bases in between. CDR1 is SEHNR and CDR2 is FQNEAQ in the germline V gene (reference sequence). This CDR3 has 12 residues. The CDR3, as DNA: TGTGCCAGCAGCTACGGGAGCTACGAGCAGTACTTC. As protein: CASSYGSYEQYF.

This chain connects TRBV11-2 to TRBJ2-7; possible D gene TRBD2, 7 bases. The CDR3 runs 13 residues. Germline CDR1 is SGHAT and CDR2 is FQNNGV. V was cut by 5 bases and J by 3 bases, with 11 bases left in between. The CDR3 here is CASSEGGGYEQYF. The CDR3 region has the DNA TGTGCCAGCAGCGAAGGGGGGGGCTACGAGCAGTACTTC.

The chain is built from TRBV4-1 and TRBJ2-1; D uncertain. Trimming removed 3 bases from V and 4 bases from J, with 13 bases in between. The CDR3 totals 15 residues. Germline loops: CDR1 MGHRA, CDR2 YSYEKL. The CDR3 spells CASSHTPSSYNEQFF. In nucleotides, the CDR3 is TGCGCCAGCAGCCATACTCCGTCCTCTTACAATGAGCAGTTCTTC.

The CDR3 sequence: CASSLAPGDYGYTF. The CDR3, as DNA: TGTGCCAGCAGCTTGGCCCCAGGGGACTATGGCTACACCTTC. This chain connects TRBV5-8 to TRBJ1-2, with D tentatively TRBD1 (6 bases). The V end was cut by 0 bases, the J end by 3 bases, with 9 bases between. The CDR3 spans 14 residues. The germline V gene encodes CDR1 SGHTS and CDR2 YDEGEE. The variable domain in full, completed from reference TRBV5-8 and TRBJ1-2, reads EAGVTQSPTHLIKTRGQQATLRCSPISGHTSVYWYQQALGLGLQFLLWYDEGEERNRGNFPPRFSGRQFPNYSSELNVNALELEDSALYLCASSLAPGDYGYTFGSGTRLTVV.

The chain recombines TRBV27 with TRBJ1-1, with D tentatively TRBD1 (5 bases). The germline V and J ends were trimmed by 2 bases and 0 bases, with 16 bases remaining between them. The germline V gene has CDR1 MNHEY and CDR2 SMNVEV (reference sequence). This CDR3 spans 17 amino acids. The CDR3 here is CASSLGGGYGLNTEAFF. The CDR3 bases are TGTGCCAGCAGTTTAGGTGGGGGGTACGGTTTGAACACTGAAGCTTTCTTT.

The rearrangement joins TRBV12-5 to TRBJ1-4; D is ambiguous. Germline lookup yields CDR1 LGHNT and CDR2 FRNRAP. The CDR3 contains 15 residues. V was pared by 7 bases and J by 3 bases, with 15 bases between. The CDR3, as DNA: TGTGCTAGTGCGAAAGCGGTAAGGCCTAATGAAAAACTGTTTTTT. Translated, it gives CASAKAVRPNEKLFF.

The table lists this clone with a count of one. In nucleotides, the CDR3 is TGTGCCAGCAGCGTGACCGGGACTGGCTGGGACGAGCAGTACTTC. This codes for CASSVTGTGWDEQYF. The V and J genes are TRBV9 and TRBJ2-7; TRBD2 might be the D (6 bases). V was cut by 2 bases and J by 5 bases, with 17 bases left in between. This CDR3 is 15 amino acids long. The germline gives CDR1 SGDLS, CDR2 YYNGEE.

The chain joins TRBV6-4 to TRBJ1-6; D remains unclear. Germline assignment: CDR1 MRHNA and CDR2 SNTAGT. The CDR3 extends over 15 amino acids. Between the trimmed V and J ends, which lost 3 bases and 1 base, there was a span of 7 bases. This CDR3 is CASSEDGSYNSPLHF. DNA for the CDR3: TGTGCCAGCAGTGAAGATGGGTCCTATAATTCACCCCTCCACTTT.

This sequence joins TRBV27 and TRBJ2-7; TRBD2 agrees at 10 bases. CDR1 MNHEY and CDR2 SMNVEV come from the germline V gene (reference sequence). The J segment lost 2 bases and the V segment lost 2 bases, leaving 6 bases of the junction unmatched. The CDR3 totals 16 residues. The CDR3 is CASSLVPSGSTYEQYF. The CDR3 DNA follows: TGTGCCAGCAGTTTAGTCCCTAGCGGGAGCACCTACGAGCAGTACTTC.

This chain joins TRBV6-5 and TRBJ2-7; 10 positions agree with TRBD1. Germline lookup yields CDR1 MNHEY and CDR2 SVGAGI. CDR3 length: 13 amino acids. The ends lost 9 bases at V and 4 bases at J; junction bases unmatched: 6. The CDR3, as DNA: TGTGCCAGACCCGGGACAGGGGAATACGAGCAGTACTTC. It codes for CARPGTGEYEQYF.

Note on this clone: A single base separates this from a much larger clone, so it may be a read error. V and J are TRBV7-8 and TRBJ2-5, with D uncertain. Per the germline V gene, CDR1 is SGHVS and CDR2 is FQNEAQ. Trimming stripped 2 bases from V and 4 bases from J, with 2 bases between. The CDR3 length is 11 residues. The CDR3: CASSLIETQYF. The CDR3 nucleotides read TGTGCCAGCAGCTTAATAGAGACCCAGTACTTC. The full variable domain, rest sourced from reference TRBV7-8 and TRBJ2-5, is GAGVSQSPRYKVAKRGQDVALRCDPISGHVSLFWYQQALGQGPEFLTYFQNEAQLDKSGLPSDRFFAERPEGSVSTLKIQRTQQEDSAVYLCASSLIETQYFGPGTRLLVL.

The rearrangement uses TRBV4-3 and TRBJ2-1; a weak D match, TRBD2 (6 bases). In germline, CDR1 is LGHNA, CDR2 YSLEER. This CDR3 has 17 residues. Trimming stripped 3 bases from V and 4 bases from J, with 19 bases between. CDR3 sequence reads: CASSQRVADYEYNEQFF. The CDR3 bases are TGCGCCAGCAGCCAGAGGGTGGCGGACTATGAGTACAATGAGCAGTTCTTC.

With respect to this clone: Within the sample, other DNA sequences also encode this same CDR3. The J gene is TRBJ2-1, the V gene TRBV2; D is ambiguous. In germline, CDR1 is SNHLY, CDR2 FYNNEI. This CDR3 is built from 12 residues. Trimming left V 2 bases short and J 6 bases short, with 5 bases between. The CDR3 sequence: CASSEFGNEQFF. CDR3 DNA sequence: TGTGCCAGCAGTGAATTCGGCAATGAGCAGTTCTTC.

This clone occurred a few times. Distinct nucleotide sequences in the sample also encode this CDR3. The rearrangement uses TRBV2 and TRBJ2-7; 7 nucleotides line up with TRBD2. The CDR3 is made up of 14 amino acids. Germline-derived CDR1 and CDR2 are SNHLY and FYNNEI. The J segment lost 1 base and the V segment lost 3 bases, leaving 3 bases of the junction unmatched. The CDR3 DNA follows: TGTGCCAGCAGTGAGCCCGGGGGGTCCTACGAGCAGTACTTC. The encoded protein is CASSEPGGSYEQYF.

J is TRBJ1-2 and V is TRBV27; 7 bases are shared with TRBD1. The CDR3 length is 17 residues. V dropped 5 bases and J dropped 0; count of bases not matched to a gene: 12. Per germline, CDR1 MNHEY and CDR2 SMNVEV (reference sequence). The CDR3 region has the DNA TGTGCCAGCAGTACCACCGGGACAGTAGGACCTAACTATGGCTACACCTTC. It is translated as CASSTTGTVGPNYGYTF.

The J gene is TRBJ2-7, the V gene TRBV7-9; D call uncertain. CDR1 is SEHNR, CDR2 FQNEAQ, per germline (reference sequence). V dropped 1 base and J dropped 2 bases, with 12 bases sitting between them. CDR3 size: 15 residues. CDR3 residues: CASSLVSVPTYEQYF. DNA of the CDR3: TGTGCCAGCAGCTTAGTCAGCGTACCGACCTACGAGCAGTACTTC.

CDR3 protein: CASSYLAGTYNEQFF. The DNA of the CDR3 is TGTGCCAGCAGTTACCTAGCGGGGACCTACAATGAGCAGTTCTTC. V and J are TRBV6-5 and TRBJ2-1; 9 positions agree with TRBD2. This CDR3 contains 15 residues. Germline-derived CDR1 and CDR2 are MNHEY and SVGAGI. Trimming cost V 2 bases and J 2 bases; bases outside gene matches: 1.

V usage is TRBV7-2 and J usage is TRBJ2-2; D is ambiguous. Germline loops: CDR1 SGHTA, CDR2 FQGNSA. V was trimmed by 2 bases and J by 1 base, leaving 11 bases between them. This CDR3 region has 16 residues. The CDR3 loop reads CASSLNGRQNTGELFF. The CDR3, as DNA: TGTGCCAGCAGCTTAAACGGCAGGCAGAACACCGGGGAGCTGTTTTTT.

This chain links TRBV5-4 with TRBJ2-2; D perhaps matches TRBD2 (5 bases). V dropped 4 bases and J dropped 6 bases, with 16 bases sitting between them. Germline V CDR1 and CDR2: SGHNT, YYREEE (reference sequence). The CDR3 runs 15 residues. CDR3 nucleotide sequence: TGTGCCAGCAGCACCCTAGCATACGGCGCCGGGGAGCTGTTTTTT. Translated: CASSTLAYGAGELFF.

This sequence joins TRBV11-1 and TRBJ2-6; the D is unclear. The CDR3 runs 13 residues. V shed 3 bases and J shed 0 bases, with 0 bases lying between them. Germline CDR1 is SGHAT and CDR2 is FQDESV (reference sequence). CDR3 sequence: CASSFSGANVLTF. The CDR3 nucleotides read TGTGCCAGCAGCTTCTCTGGGGCCAACGTCCTGACTTTC. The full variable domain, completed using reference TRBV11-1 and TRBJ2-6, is EAEVAQSPRYKITEKSQAVAFWCDPISGHATLYWYRQILGQGPELLVQFQDESVVDDSQLPKDRFSAERLKGVDSTLKIQPAELGDSAMYLCASSFSGANVLTFGAGSRLTVL.